This TCR beta chain was identified during a study of regulatory T cells in long-lasting Graves disease. Stated time point: newly diagnosed GD, antithyroid drugs for less than 3 months. Making the TCR library involved RNA that had been extracted from PBMCs. The CDR3 sequence is 15 residues long. CDR1 and CDR2 (germline): SNHLY, FYNNEI. V lost 1 base to trimming and J lost 10 bases; unmatched junction nucleotides: 9. This clonotype has a count of ten or more. CDR3 regions were amplified by Arm-PCR using iRepertoire HTBI primers to build TCR beta libraries. TCRdb reanalysed the multiplex PCR reads using MiXCR and keeps one entry per CDR3 protein. The sample holds a few hundred thousand distinct CDR3 sequences, about a sixth seen once. This same sample was also taken into another study, of T cells in Graves' hyperthyroidism and ophthalmopathy. That source notes: A model built on 13 V-J features separated ophthalmopathy from stable hyperthyroidism.

The chain links TRBV2 to TRBJ2-1, with 8 bases fitting TRBD1. The material was peripheral blood mononuclear cells (PBMCs), obtained at new diagnosis, from a patient treated with antithyroid drugs. This TCR derives from a woman younger than 30 with Graves disease. CDR3 region: CASSEGGTGRFEQFF. CDR3 coding DNA: TGTGCCAGCAGTGAAGGAGGGACAGGTCGATTCGAGCAGTTCTTC. The full variable domain, completed using reference TRBV2 and TRBJ2-1, is EPEVTQTPSHQVTQMGQEVILRCVPISNHLYFYWYRQILGQKVEFLVSFYNNEISEKSEIFDDQFSVERPDGSNFTLKIRSTKLEDSAMYFCASSEGGTGRFEQFFGPGTRLTVL.